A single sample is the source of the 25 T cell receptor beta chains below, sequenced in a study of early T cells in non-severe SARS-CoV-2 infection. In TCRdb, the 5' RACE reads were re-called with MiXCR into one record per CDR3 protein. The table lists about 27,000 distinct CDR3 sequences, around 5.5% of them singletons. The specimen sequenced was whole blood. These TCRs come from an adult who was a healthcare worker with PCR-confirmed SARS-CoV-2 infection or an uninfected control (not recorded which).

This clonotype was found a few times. CDR3 DNA sequence: TGCGCCAGCAGCTTGGATCAGGGGACGAATTCACCCCTCCACTTT. Translating gives CASSLDQGTNSPLHF. The rearrangement uses TRBV5-1 and TRBJ1-6, with D perhaps matching TRBD1 (6 bases). CDR1 and CDR2 from the germline V gene are SGHRS and YFSETQ. Trimming stripped 0 bases from V and 7 bases from J, with 11 bases between. The CDR3 contains 15 residues.

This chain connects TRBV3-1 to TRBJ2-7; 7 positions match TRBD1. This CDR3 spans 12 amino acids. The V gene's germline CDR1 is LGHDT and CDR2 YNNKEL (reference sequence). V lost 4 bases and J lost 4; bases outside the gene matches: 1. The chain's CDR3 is CASSPTGYEQYF. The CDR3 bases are TGTGCCAGCAGCCCGACAGGGTACGAGCAGTACTTC.

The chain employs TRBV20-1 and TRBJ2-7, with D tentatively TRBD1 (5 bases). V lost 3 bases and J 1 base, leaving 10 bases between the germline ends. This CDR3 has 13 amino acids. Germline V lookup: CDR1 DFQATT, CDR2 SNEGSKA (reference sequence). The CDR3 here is CSASGGASYEQYF. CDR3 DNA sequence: TGCAGTGCTAGTGGTGGGGCTTCCTACGAGCAGTACTTC.

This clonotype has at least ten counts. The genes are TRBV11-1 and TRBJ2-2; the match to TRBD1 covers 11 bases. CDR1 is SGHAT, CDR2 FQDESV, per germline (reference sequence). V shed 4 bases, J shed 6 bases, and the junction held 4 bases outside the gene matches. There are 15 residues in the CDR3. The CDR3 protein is CASSSRTGGSGELFF. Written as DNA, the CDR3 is TGTGCCAGCAGCTCCCGGACAGGGGGCTCCGGGGAGCTGTTTTTT.

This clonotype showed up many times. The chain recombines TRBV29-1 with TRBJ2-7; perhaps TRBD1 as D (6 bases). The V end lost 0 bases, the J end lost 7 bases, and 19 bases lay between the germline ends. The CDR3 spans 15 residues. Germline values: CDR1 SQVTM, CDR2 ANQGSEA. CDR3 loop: CSVEDPDSQPGEQYF. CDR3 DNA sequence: TGCAGCGTTGAAGACCCGGACAGTCAACCGGGAGAGCAGTACTTC.

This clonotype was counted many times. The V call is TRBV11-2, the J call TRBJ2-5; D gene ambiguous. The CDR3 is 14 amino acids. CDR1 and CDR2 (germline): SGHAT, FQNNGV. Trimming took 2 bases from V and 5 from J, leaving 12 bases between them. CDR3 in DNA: TGTGCCAGCAGCTTATTCACCAGGCGGGAGACCCAGTACTTC. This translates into CASSLFTRRETQYF.

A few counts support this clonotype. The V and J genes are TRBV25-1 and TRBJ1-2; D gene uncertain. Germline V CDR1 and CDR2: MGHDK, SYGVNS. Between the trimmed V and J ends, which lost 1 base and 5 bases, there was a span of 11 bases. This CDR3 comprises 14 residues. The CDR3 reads CASSEFPLQYGYTF. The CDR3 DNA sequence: TGTGCCAGCAGTGAATTCCCCCTGCAGTATGGCTACACCTTC.

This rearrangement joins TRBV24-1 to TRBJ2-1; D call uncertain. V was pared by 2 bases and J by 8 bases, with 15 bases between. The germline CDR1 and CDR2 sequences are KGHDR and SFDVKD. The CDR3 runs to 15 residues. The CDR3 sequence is CATSDSRLLRDEQFF. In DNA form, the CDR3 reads TGTGCCACCAGTGATTCCCGACTCCTCCGCGATGAGCAGTTCTTC.

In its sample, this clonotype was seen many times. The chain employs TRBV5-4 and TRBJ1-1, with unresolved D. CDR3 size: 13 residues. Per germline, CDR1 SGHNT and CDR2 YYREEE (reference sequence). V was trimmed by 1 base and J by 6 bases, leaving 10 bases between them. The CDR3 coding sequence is TGTGCCAGCAGCTTGTATTCCGGCGCTGAAGCTTTCTTT. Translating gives CASSLYSGAEAFF.

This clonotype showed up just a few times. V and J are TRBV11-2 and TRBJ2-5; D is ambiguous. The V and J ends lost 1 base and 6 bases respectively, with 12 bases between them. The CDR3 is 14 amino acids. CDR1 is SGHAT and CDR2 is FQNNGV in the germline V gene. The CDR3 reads CASSLGRQRKTQYF. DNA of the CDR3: TGTGCCAGCAGCTTAGGACGGCAGCGAAAGACCCAGTACTTC.

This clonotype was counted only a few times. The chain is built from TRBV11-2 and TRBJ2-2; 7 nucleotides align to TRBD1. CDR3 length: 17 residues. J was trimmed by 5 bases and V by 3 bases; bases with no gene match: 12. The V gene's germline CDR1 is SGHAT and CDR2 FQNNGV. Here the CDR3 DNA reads TGTGCCAGCAGCTTGTACCGGACAGGATTGGGGACCGGGGAGCTGTTTTTT. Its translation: CASSLYRTGLGTGELFF. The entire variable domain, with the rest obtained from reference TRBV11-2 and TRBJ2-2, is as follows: EAGVAQSPRYKIIEKRQSVAFWCNPISGHATLYWYQQILGQGPKLLIQFQNNGVVDDSQLPKDRFSAERLKGVDSTLKIQPAKLEDSAVYLCASSLYRTGLGTGELFFGEGSRLTVL.

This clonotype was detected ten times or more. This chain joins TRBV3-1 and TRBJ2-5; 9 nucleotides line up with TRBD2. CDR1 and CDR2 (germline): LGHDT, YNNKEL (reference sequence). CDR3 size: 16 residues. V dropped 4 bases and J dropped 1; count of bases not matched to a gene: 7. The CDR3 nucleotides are TGTGCCAGCAGCCTCTTACCGGGACTAGCCCAAGAGACCCAGTACTTC. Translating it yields CASSLLPGLAQETQYF.

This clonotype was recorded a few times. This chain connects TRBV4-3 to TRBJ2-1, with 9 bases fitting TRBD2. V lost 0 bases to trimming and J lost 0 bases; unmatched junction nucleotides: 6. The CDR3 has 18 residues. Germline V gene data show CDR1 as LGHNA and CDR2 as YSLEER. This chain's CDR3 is CASSQERSGGSSYNEQFF. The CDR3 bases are TGCGCCAGCAGCCAAGAGAGGAGCGGGGGGAGCTCCTACAATGAGCAGTTCTTC.

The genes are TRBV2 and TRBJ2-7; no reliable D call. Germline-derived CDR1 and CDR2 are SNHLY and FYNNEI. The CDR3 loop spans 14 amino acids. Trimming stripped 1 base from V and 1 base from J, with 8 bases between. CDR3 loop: CASSEGSLSYEQYF. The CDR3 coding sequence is TGTGCCAGCAGTGAAGGGAGCCTATCCTACGAGCAGTACTTC. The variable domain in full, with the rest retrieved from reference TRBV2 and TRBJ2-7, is EPEVTQTPSHQVTQMGQEVILRCVPISNHLYFYWYRQILGQKVEFLVSFYNNEISEKSEIFDDQFSVERPDGSNFTLKIRSTKLEDSAMYFCASSEGSLSYEQYFGPGTRLTVT.

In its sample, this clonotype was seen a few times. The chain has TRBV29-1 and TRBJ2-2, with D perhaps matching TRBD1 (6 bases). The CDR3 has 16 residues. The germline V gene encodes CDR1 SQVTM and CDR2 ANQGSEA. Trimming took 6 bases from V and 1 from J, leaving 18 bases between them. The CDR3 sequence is CSVAKPPGQNTGELFF. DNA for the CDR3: TGCAGCGTAGCAAAACCACCGGGACAGAACACCGGGGAGCTGTTTTTT.

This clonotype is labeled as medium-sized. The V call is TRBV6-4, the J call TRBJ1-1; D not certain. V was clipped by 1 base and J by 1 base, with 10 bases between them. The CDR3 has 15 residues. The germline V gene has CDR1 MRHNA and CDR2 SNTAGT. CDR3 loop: CASSDFGVSNTEAFF. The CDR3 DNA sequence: TGTGCCAGCAGTGACTTTGGGGTTTCGAACACTGAAGCTTTCTTT.

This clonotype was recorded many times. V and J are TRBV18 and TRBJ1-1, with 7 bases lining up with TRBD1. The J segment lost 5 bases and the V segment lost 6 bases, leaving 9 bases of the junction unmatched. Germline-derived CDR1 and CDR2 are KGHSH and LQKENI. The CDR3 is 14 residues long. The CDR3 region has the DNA TGTGCCAGCTCTCTAAAGGGGGCGGGAACTGAAGCTTTCTTT. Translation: CASSLKGAGTEAFF.

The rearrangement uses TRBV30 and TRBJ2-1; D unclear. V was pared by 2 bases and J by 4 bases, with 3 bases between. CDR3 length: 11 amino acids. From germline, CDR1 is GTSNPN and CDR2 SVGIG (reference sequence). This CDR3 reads CAWSPYNEQFF. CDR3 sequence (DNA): TGTGCCTGGAGTCCTTACAATGAGCAGTTCTTC.

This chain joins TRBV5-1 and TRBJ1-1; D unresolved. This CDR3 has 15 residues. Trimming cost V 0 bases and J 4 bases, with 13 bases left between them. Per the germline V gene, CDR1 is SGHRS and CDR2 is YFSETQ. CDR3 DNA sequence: TGCGCCAGCAGCTTGGAAATGAGCATGTCCACTGAAGCTTTCTTT. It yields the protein CASSLEMSMSTEAFF.

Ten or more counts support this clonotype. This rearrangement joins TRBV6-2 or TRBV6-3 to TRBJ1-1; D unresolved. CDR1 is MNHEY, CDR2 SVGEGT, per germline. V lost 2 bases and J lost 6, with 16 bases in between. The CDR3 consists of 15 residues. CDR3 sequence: CASSYSTVEEPEAFF. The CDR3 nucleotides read TGTGCCAGCAGTTACAGTACTGTTGAGGAGCCTGAAGCTTTCTTT.

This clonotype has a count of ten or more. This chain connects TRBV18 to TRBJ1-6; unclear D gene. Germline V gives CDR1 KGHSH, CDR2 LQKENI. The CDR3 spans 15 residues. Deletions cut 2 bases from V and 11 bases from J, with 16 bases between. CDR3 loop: CASSPGWREGTPLHF. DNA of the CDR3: TGTGCCAGCTCACCAGGTTGGAGGGAAGGGACACCCCTCCACTTT.

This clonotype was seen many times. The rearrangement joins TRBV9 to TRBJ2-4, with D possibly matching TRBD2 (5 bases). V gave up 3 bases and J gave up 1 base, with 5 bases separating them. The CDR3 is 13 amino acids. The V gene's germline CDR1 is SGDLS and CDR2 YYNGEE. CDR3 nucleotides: TGTGCCAGCAGCGGGGAGGCCAAAAACATTCAGTACTTC. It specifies CASSGEAKNIQYF.

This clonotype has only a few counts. The CDR3 sequence: CALKQGAGTEAFF. Written as DNA, the CDR3 is TGTGCCTTGAAACAGGGGGCAGGGACTGAAGCTTTCTTT. This chain joins TRBV30 and TRBJ1-1; 9 positions match TRBD1. Germline CDR1 GTSNPN, CDR2 SVGIG (reference sequence). With V trimmed by 7 bases and J by 5 bases, 8 bases remained unmatched. The CDR3 has 13 residues.

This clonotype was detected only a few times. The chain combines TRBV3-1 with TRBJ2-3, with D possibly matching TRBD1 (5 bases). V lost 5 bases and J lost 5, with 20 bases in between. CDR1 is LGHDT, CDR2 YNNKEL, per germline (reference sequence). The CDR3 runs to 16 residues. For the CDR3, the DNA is TGTGCCAGCAGCTACAAGGGTTCAGGGTCGGGAGATACGCAGTATTTT. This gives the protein CASSYKGSGSGDTQYF.

In nucleotides, the CDR3 is TGTGCCAGCAGTCGGCGGGGGGATTCGTACTTC. The encoded protein is CASSRRGDSYF. The rearrangement joins TRBV6-2 or TRBV6-3 to TRBJ2-7; 8 bases agree with TRBD2. V shed 5 bases, J shed 12 bases, and the junction held 6 bases outside the gene matches. The CDR3 extends over 11 amino acids. Germline CDR1 and CDR2: MNHEY and SVGEGT.